This entry lists 10 T cell receptor beta chains sequenced from one sample in a study of shared clonotypes between healthy human individuals. Profiling relied on immunoSEQ multiplex PCR, and the TCRdb table lists in-frame clones only, not all of them. This sample has 2 million to 2.5 million clones; 85% to 95% occur once, and the top ten carry 0.35% to 0.5%. Sequencing was done on a sample of naive CD4+ T cells from PBMCs. The subset is: CD45RA+ positively selected. The source is a man between 18 and 35 years old in good health. Some clones in this sample may be carry-over from other donors' samples.

This rearrangement joins TRBV18 to TRBJ2-5; tentatively, D is TRBD1 (5 bases). Germline-derived CDR1 and CDR2 are KGHSH and LQKENI. This CDR3 has 15 residues. V lost 2 bases to trimming and J lost 5 bases, with 15 bases between them. CDR3 sequence: CASSPIQGKGETQYF. The CDR3 bases are TGTGCCAGCTCACCAATCCAGGGCAAGGGGGAGACCCAGTACTTC.

This clone was picked up a small number of times. This CDR3 is also generated by other DNA sequences in the sample. The genes are TRBV28 and TRBJ1-1, with D unresolved. The germline V gene has CDR1 MDHEN and CDR2 SYDVKM. The CDR3 spans 14 residues. V was cut by 6 bases and J by 4 bases, with 15 bases left in between. The CDR3, as DNA: TGTGCCAGCAGCACCCCCGGGCGAGCCACTGAAGCTTTCTTT. Amino acid sequence: CASSTPGRATEAFF.

This chain links TRBV29-1 with TRBJ1-2; D perhaps matches TRBD1 (6 bases). Deletions cut 3 bases from V and 2 bases from J, with 10 bases between. CDR1 SQVTM and CDR2 ANQGSEA come from the germline V gene. There are 13 residues in the CDR3. The CDR3 sequence: CSVDTGPNYGYTF. The CDR3 DNA is TGCAGCGTTGATACAGGGCCCAACTATGGCTACACCTTC. The complete variable domain, with remaining parts taken from reference TRBV29-1 and TRBJ1-2, reads SAVISQKPSRDICQRGTSLTIQCQVDSQVTMMFWYRQQPGQSLTLIATANQGSEATYESGFVIDKFPISRPNLTFSTLTVSNMSPEDSSIYLCSVDTGPNYGYTFGSGTRLTVV.

As concerns this clone: At the DNA level, this CDR3 is encoded by other sequences in the same sample as well. The chain joins TRBV28 to TRBJ1-5, with 8 positions matching TRBD1. This CDR3 region has 12 residues. Germline CDR1 and CDR2: MDHEN and SYDVKM. With V trimmed by 9 bases and J by 6 bases, 4 bases remained unmatched. CDR3 coding DNA: TGTGCCAGTACCACAGGGGGTCAGCCCCAGCATTTT. As protein: CASTTGGQPQHF.

The J gene is TRBJ2-2, the V gene TRBV10-3; tentatively, D is TRBD1 or TRBD2 (5 bases each). The V and J ends lost 5 bases and 1 base respectively, with 14 bases between them. Germline V gene sequence: CDR1 ENHRY, CDR2 SYGVKD. The CDR3 length is 16 residues. The CDR3 loop is CAISNSRGVNTGELFF. The CDR3 coding sequence is TGTGCCATCAGTAATTCTAGAGGGGTGAACACCGGGGAGCTGTTTTTT.

This rearrangement joins TRBV9 to TRBJ1-2, with a weak D call TRBD1 (5 bases). The germline CDR1 and CDR2 sequences are SGDLS and YYNGEE. The CDR3 is 16 residues long. Trimming cost V 4 bases and J 4 bases, with 20 bases left between them. This CDR3 is CASSRTPIQDTYGYTF. CDR3 bases: TGTGCCAGCAGCCGGACTCCCATACAGGATACCTATGGCTACACCTTC. The whole variable domain, filled in from reference TRBV9 and TRBJ1-2, reads DSGVTQTPKHLITATGQRVTLRCSPRSGDLSVYWYQQSLDQGLQFLIQYYNGEERAKGNILERFSAQQFPDLHSELNLSSLELGDSALYFCASSRTPIQDTYGYTFGSGTRLTVV.

For the CDR3, the DNA is TGTGCCAGCAGCTTGGGGACGGGACACACAGATACGCAGTATTTT. Translated: CASSLGTGHTDTQYF. The chain links TRBV11-2 to TRBJ2-3; weak D call: TRBD1 (6 bases). Germline lookup yields CDR1 SGHAT and CDR2 FQNNGV. V was pared by 3 bases and J by 2 bases, with 12 bases between. The CDR3 consists of 15 residues.

V and J are TRBV15 and TRBJ2-5; 8 positions agree with TRBD2. Trimming at V came to 1 base and at J to 10 bases, leaving 14 bases not matched to a gene. The CDR3 has 16 residues. Germline V gene data show CDR1 as LNHNV and CDR2 as YYDKDF (reference sequence). CDR3 sequence: CATSRGLAGVRPYQYF. The CDR3 nucleotides read TGTGCCACCAGCAGAGGTCTAGCGGGCGTCCGGCCCTACCAGTACTTC.

The chain carries TRBV27 and TRBJ1-2; D not resolved. V was clipped by 3 bases and J by 8 bases, with 13 bases between them. CDR3 size: 13 residues. The germline gives CDR1 MNHEY, CDR2 SMNVEV (reference sequence). The CDR3 spells CASSLAGINGYTF. As DNA, the CDR3 is TGTGCCAGCAGTTTGGCCGGTATTAACGGCTACACCTTC.

The CDR3 nucleotides read TGTGCCAGCAGCCTGACATATCTGGCGTCTTCATACAATGAGCAGTTCTTC. Translating it yields CASSLTYLASSYNEQFF. The chain is built from TRBV4-2 and TRBJ2-1; no reliable D call. Germline-derived CDR1 and CDR2 are LGHNA and YNFKEQ. The CDR3 totals 17 residues. Trimming removed 4 bases from V and 4 bases from J, with 20 bases in between.